The subject of this entry is one TCR beta chain. Its target is not known. Trimming took 5 bases from V and 8 from J, leaving 9 bases between them. Looked up from germline, CDR1 is KGHSH and CDR2 is LQKENI. The CDR3 is made up of 12 amino acids. Produced via immunoSEQ multiplex PCR; TCRdb's table is partial and in-frame only. The profile shows around 81,000 clones, around 81% of them singletons. This entry is derived from a study of radiation and T cells in renal cell carcinoma. Study-level findings and limits: In blood, top tumor clones expanded by 2 weeks, shrinking by 4.

Stated time point: blood 4 weeks post-SBRT, at nephrectomy. The treatment is: 15 Gy SBRT to primary tumor, nephrectomy 4 weeks later. Nephrectomy followed 15 Gy stereotactic body radiation by 4 weeks. Blood was sampled at baseline, 2 weeks and 4 weeks after SBRT. The origin of this receptor is a man aged 45-60 years with renal cell carcinoma. J is TRBJ1-4 and V is TRBV18; D is unresolved. The source material was blood, sampled from a patient whose treatment included radiotherapy and nephrectomy. This CDR3 reads CASSTSLEKLFF. For the CDR3, the DNA is TGTGCCAGCTCAACGTCCTTGGAAAAACTGTTTTTT.